This entry concerns a single TCR beta chain. No antigen is known for it. One base away there is no much larger clone; base qualities are not given. Library prep was done by 5' RACE. The instrument given in TCRdb is Illumina HiSeq 2000. A universal primer binding site was introduced by template switching, and a unique molecular identifier was present in the final cDNA, enabling accurate counting of TCR cDNA molecules. First-strand cDNA for TCR alpha and beta chains was synthesized from specific primers in the conserved constant-segment region. To control for contamination, each cDNA library was double barcoded with a SMART-Mk sample barcode plus Illumina barcodes. TruSeq adapter sequences and Illumina sample barcodes were added in two successive PCR steps. The TCR alpha and beta cDNA libraries were sequenced on the Illumina HiSeq platform using custom primers. The original methods were these. Unique molecular identifiers were extracted from raw reads with MiGEC, and CDR3 positions were determined with MiXCR. Recombination models were inferred per individual with the repgenHMM and IGoR tools using an EM algorithm. Shared clonotypes were analyzed with the tcR package in R, and sharing was normalized by the product of cloneset sizes. Out-of-frame nonproductive sequences were analyzed to study raw recombination free of thymic and clonal selection effects. The public reads were reanalyzed by TCRdb: fastp trimming at Q25, MiXCR alignment, in-frame beta chains only. Entries are consolidated by CDR3 protein sequence, retaining the most common genes and DNA. In this record, the V and J calls reflect TCRdb's handling and not the investigators' own analysis. The sample yields roughly 720,000 distinct CDR3 sequences; over 15% were counted once. Over 10% of the sample comes from the top ten.

The data were obtained in a study of identical twins (TCRdb year 2016). At the level of the whole study: To test whether fetal clonotypes persist, this study deep-sequenced TCR alpha and beta repertoires from monozygotic twins, from unrelated adults of various ages, and from cord blood. Replicate twin experiments were performed at different times using different library preparation protocols to rule out contamination.

The CDR3 goes from the cysteine to the phenylalanine over 14 residues. Only the CDR3 DNA stays, 42 bases, in frame from base 1. Trimming leaves V shorter by 0 bases and J shorter by 8 bases, with the junction holding 9 bases beyond the gene matches. The germline V gene encodes CDR1 DFQATT and CDR2 SNEGSKA (reference sequence). Study-wide findings and limitations: Abundant cord blood beta clonotypes carried fewer insertions; young adult naive repertoires showed a weaker similar trend, while memory repertoires showed none. Recombination models systematically underestimated out-of-frame TCR alpha sharing in monozygotic twins but agreed with sharing between unrelated individuals. In beta out-of-frame sequences, excess twin sharing was weaker, because having fewer shared sequences lowered the signal-to-noise ratio. Invariant T cells such as MAIT and iNKT could partly confound zero-insertion analyses, though diverse VJ usage argued against this for most clonotypes. Because the same donors could not be followed over many years, the conclusions relied on cross-sectional statistical analysis. Compared with coincidental sharing between unrelated individuals, an excess of low generation-probability sequences was observed among out-of-frame TCR alpha sequences shared between twins.

Every donor in the study was a healthy Caucasian. Three pairs of female monozygotic twins, all aged about 18 to 30 years, made up the twin cohort. The RNA used for TCR libraries was isolated from peripheral blood mononuclear cells. The sample was also reused in another study, on T cells expressing NK-cell markers. As the second publication notes: TCR beta-chain repertoires were profiled in sorted CD3+CD56+NKG2C+, CD3+CD56+NKG2C- and CD3+CD56-NKG2C+ T-cell subsets from fewer than 10 donors. Of the eight sequenced donors, seven were found to be HCMV-seropositive and one was found to be HCMV-seronegative. To restrict sorting to alphabetaTCR-expressing T cells, an anti-gammadeltaTCR antibody was added in several experiments. For five or six donors, the dominant CD3+CD56+NKG2C+ clonotypes were among the top 10 CD8+ clonotypes and accounted for roughly 1.0-7.5% of CD8+ T cells. Those dominant clonotypes were again the most abundant among CD3+CD56-NKG2C+ cells in four donors, at 28.3-60.1%. It remained unclear whether the expanded NKG2C-expressing T cell clones were specific for HCMV antigens. The study sequenced eight donors, all healthy volunteers chosen at random: three men and five women. A commercial ELISA kit detecting HCMV-specific IgG in serum was used to determine HCMV serostatus. Bulk peripheral blood T-cell repertoires were additionally sequenced from unsorted PBMC for over five donors. Reads were demultiplexed and grouped by UMI with MIGEC, and clonotypes were assembled and quantified with MiTCR. To exclude erroneous sequences, any TCR cDNA sequence not supported by at least two reads was discarded. The tcR package was used for downstream repertoire analysis, and clonotypes were matched across fractions by CDR3 nucleotide sequence plus V segment. VDJmatch was used to annotate antigen specificity against VDJdb, with one amino acid substitution in CDR3 allowed.

In this chain, TRBV20-1 is recombined with TRBJ1-2; 7 middle bases align to TRBD1. The source material was PBMCs. This receptor was identified in a woman aged 18-29 years in good health. The CDR3 reads CSAREGDSGRGYTF. In nucleotides, the sequence is TGCAGTGCTAGAGAAGGGGACAGCGGTCGGGGCTACACCTTC.